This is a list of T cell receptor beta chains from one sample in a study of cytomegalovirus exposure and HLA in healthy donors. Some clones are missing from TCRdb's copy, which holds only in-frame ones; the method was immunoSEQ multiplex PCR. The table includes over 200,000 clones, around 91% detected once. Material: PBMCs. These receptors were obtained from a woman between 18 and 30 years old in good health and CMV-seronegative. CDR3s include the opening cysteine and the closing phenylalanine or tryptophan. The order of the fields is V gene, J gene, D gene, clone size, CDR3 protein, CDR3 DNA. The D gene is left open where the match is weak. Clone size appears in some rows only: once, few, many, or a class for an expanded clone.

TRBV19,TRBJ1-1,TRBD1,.,CASSTGQGASTEAFF,TGTGCCAGTAGTACGGGACAGGGGGCGTCCACTGAAGCTTTCTTT
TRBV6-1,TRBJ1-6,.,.,CASSEANHPGGSPLHF,TGTGCCAGCAGTGAAGCGAATCACCCCGGAGGTTCACCCCTCCACTTT
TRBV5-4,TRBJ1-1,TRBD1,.,CASSLGEGTGRTEAFF,TGTGCCAGCAGCTTGGGCGAGGGGACAGGGAGGACTGAAGCTTTCTTT
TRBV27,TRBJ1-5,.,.,CASSLYPDTSGNQPQHF,TGTGCCAGCAGTTTATACCCGGACACTTCGGGCAATCAGCCCCAGCATTTT
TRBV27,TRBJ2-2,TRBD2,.,CASSLPTGTSGGGNTGELFF,TGTGCCAGCAGTTTGCCCACCGGGACTAGCGGGGGGGGAAACACCGGGGAGCTGTTTTTT
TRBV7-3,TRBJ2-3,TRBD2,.,CASSLLAVVADTQYF,TGTGCCAGCAGCTTACTAGCGGTTGTTGCAGATACGCAGTATTTT
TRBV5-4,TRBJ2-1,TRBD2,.,CASSPTSGSPSDEQFF,TGTGCCAGCAGTCCGACTAGCGGATCCCCCTCGGATGAGCAGTTCTTC
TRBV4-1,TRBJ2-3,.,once,CASSQESRGAPTDTQYF,TGCGCCAGCAGCCAAGAATCTCGGGGGGCCCCCACAGATACGCAGTATTTT
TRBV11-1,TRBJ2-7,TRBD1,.,CASSSGQDRAYEQYF,TGTGCCAGCAGCTCCGGTCAGGACAGGGCCTACGAGCAGTACTTC
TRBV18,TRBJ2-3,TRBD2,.,CASSPIAGGTDTQYF,TGTGCCAGCTCACCAATAGCGGGGGGCACAGATACGCAGTATTTT
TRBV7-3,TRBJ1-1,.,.,CASSLNGYEAFF,TGTGCCAGCAGCTTAAACGGTTATGAAGCTTTCTTT
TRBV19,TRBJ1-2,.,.,CASSIAGRVDYGYTF,TGTGCCAGTAGTATAGCCGGCAGGGTGGACTATGGCTACACCTTC
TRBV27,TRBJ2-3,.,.,CASNGGARSADTQYF,TGTGCCAGCAACGGTGGAGCCCGCTCAGCAGATACGCAGTATTTT
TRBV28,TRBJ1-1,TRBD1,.,CAALTGGAGGTEAFF,TGTGCCGCACTAACAGGGGGCGCCGGGGGCACTGAAGCTTTCTTT
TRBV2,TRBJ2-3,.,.,CASSGSGLQAQYF,TGTGCCAGCAGCGGCTCGGGACTTCAGGCGCAGTATTTT
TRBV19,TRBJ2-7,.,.,CASSIGLGAYEQYF,TGTGCCAGTAGTATAGGGCTCGGAGCCTACGAGCAGTACTTC
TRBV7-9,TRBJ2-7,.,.,CASSLTSGRAPSYEQYF,TGTGCCAGCAGCTTAACCTCCGGCAGGGCCCCCTCCTACGAGCAGTACTTC
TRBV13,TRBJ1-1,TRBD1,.,CASSSTTGMNTEAFF,TGTGCCAGCAGCTCCACGACAGGGATGAACACTGAAGCTTTCTTT
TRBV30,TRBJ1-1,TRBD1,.,CAWRPRTGKAFF,TGTGCCTGGAGGCCTAGGACAGGGAAGGCTTTCTTT
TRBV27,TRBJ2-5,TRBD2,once,CASSFFSLAGTQETQYF,TGTGCCAGCAGTTTTTTCTCTCTAGCGGGGACTCAAGAGACCCAGTACTTC
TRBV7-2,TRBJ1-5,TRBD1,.,CASSQGRTGGQPQHF,TGTGCCAGCAGCCAGGGCCGGACAGGGGGCCAGCCCCAGCATTTT
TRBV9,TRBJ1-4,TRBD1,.,CASSVTPGQGGGEKLFF,TGTGCCAGCAGCGTTACCCCCGGACAGGGAGGAGGAGAAAAACTGTTTTTT
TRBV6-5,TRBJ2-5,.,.,CASRGASQTQYF,TGTGCCAGCAGGGGGGCCTCACAGACCCAGTACTTC
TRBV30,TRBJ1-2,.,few,CAWIPKTDNYGYTF,TGTGCCTGGATCCCGAAAACAGATAACTATGGCTACACCTTC
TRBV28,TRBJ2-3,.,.,CASGLSTDTQYF,TGTGCCAGCGGGCTTAGCACAGATACGCAGTATTTT
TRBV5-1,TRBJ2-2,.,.,CASSSDSGTGELFF,TGCGCCAGCAGCTCGGACAGTGGGACCGGGGAGCTGTTTTTT
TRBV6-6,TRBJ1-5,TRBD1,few,CASSWDRYQPQHF,TGTGCCAGCAGTTGGGACAGATATCAGCCCCAGCATTTT
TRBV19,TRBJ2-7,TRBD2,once,CASSISGTSSYEQYF,TGTGCCAGTAGTATATCTGGGACTAGCTCCTACGAGCAGTACTTC
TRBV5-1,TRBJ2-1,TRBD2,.,CASSLLGGGGYNEQFF,TGCGCCAGCAGCCTTCTAGGCGGGGGTGGCTACAATGAGCAGTTCTTC
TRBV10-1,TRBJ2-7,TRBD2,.,CASSERRARAGTTYEQYF,TGCGCCAGCAGTGAGCGAAGGGCCAGAGCGGGGACGACCTACGAGCAGTACTTC
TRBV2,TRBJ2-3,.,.,CASSPRVEASTDTQYF,TGTGCCAGCAGTCCACGAGTCGAGGCTAGCACAGATACGCAGTATTTT
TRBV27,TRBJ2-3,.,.,CASRHTDTQYF,TGTGCCAGCAGACACACAGATACGCAGTATTTT
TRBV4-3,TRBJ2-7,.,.,CASSQDSPYGGLYYEQYF,TGCGCCAGCAGCCAAGATTCCCCATACGGGGGGCTGTACTACGAGCAGTACTTC
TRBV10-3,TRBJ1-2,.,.,CAISESGGSYGYTF,TGTGCCATCAGTGAGTCGGGGGGGTCCTATGGCTACACCTTC
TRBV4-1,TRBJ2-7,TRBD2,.,CASSQMTSATYEQYF,TGCGCCAGCAGCCAGATGACTAGCGCCACCTACGAGCAGTACTTC
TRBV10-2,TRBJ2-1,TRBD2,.,CASSRSGGWNEQFF,TGCGCCAGCAGTCGTAGCGGGGGATGGAATGAGCAGTTCTTC
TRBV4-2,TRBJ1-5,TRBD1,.,CASSLETGLGSNQPQHF,TGTGCCAGCAGCCTTGAGACAGGGCTCGGCAGCAATCAGCCCCAGCATTTT
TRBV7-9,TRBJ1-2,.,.,CASRGQGSIYGYTF,TGTGCCAGCAGGGGGCAGGGGTCCATCTATGGCTACACCTTC
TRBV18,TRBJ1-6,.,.,CASSPLQENNSPLHF,TGTGCCAGCTCACCACTGCAGGAAAATAATTCACCCCTCCACTTT
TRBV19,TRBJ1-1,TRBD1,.,CASIRGDRGNTEAFF,TGTGCCAGTATAAGGGGAGACAGGGGGAACACTGAAGCTTTCTTT
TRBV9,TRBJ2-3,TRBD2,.,CASSVLTSGGANTQYF,TGTGCCAGCAGCGTCCTAACTAGCGGGGGGGCAAATACGCAGTATTTT
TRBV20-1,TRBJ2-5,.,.,CSARGREAQYF,TGCAGTGCTAGAGGGAGAGAGGCCCAGTACTTC
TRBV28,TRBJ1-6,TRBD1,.,CASSIPGQENSPLHF,TGTGCCAGCAGCATTCCGGGACAGGAAAATTCACCCCTCCACTTT
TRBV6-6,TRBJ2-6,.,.,CASTESGANVLTF,TGTGCCAGCACGGAGTCTGGGGCCAACGTCCTGACTTTC
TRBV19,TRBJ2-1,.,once,CASSILDGEYNEQFF,TGTGCCAGTAGTATTCTAGACGGGGAGTACAATGAGCAGTTCTTC
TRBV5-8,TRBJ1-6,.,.,CASKEVDSPLHF,TGTGCCAGCAAGGAGGTGGATTCACCCCTCCACTTT
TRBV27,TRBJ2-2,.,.,CASSSSGGELFF,TGTGCCAGCAGTTCAAGCGGCGGGGAGCTGTTTTTT
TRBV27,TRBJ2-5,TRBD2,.,CASSLKGLAMQTQYF,TGTGCCAGCAGTTTAAAGGGACTAGCGATGCAGACCCAGTACTTC
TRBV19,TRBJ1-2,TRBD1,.,CASSRQGLVSYGYTF,TGTGCCAGTAGTCGACAGGGGCTCGTCTCCTATGGCTACACCTTC
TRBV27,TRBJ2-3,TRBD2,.,CASSLSRTSGNTQYF,TGTGCCAGCAGTCTTTCTCGGACTAGCGGGAATACGCAGTATTTT
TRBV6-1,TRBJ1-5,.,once,CASSSHQPQHF,TGTGCCAGCAGCTCTCATCAGCCCCAGCATTTT
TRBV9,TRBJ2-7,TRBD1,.,CASSAGTGVDEQYF,TGTGCCAGCAGCGCCGGGACAGGGGTCGACGAGCAGTACTTC
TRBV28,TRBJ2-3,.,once,CASLPSTSTDTQYF,TGTGCCAGCCTGCCATCGACTAGCACAGATACGCAGTATTTT